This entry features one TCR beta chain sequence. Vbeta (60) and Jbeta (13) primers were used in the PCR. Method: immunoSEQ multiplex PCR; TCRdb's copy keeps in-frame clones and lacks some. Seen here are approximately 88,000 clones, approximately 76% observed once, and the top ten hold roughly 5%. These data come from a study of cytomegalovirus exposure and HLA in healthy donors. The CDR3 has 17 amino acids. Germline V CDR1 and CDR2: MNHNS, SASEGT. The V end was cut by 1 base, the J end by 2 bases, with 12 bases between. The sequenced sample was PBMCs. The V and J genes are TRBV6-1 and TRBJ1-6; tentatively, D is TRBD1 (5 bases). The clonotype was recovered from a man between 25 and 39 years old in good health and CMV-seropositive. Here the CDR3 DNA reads TGTGCCAGCAGTGAAGGGACAAGGCTTACCTATAATTCACCCCTCCACTTT. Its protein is CASSEGTRLTYNSPLHF.